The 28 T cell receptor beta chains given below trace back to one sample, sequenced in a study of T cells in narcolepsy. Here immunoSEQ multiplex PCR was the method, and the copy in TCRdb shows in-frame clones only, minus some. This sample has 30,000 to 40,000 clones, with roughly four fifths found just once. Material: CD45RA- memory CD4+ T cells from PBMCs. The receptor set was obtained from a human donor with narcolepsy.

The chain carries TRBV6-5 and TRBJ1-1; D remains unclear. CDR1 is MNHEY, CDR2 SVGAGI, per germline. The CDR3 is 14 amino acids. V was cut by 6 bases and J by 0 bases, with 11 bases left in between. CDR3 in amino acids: CASRASLLNTEAFF. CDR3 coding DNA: TGTGCCAGCAGGGCCTCCCTCTTGAACACTGAAGCTTTCTTT.

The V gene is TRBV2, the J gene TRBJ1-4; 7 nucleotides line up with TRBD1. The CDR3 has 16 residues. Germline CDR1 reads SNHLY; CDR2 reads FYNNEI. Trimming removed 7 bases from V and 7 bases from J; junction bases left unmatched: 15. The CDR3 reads CASMRGQLPSGEKLFF. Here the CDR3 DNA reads TGTGCCAGCATGCGGGGACAGCTACCCAGTGGTGAAAAACTGTTTTTT.

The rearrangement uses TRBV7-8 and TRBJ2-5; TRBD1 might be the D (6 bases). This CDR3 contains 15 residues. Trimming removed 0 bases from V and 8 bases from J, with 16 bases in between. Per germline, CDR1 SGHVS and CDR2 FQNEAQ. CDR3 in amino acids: CASSLASQGKGTQYF. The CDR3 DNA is TGTGCCAGCAGCTTAGCGTCCCAGGGGAAGGGTACCCAGTACTTC. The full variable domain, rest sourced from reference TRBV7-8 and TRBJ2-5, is GAGVSQSPRYKVAKRGQDVALRCDPISGHVSLFWYQQALGQGPEFLTYFQNEAQLDKSGLPSDRFFAERPEGSVSTLKIQRTQQEDSAVYLCASSLASQGKGTQYFGPGTRLLVL.

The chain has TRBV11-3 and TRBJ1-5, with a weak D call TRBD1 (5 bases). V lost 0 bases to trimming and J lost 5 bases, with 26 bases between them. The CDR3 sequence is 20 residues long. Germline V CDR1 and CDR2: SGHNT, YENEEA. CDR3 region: CASSLDLGNRGRAPDQPQHF. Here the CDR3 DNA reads TGTGCCAGCAGCTTAGACTTAGGGAATCGGGGCCGCGCTCCGGATCAGCCCCAGCATTTT.

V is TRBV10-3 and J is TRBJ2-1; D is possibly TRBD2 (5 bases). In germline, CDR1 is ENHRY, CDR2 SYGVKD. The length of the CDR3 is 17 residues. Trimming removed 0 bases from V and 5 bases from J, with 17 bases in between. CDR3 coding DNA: TGTGCCATCAGTGAGTCGAAGGGAACGGGGAAGAACAATGAGCAGTTCTTC. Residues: CAISESKGTGKNNEQFF.

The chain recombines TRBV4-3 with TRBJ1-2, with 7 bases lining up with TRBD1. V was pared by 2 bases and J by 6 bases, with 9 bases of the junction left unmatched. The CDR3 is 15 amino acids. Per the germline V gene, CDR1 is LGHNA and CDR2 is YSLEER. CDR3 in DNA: TGCGCCAGCAGCCAACAGGACAGGCAAAGGAATGGCTACACCTTC. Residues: CASSQQDRQRNGYTF.

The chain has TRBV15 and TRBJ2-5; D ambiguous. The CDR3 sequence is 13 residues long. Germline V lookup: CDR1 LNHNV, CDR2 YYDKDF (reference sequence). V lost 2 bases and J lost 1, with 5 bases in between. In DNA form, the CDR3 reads TGTGCCACCAGCAGATCCCCCCAAGAGACCCAGTACTTC. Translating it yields CATSRSPQETQYF.

CDR3 sequence reads: CASSGRGTTDTQYF. The CDR3 bases are TGCGCCAGCAGCGGGAGGGGAACCACAGATACGCAGTATTTT. This chain links TRBV5-1 with TRBJ2-3; 7 bases are a match to TRBD2. The CDR3 is 14 residues long. Germline CDR1 SGHRS, CDR2 YFSETQ. With 4 bases clipped from V and 2 bases from J, the junction kept 4 bases outside the gene matches.

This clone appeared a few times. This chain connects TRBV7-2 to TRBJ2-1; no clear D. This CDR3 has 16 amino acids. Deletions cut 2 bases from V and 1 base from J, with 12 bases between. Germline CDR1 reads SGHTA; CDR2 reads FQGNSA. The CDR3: CASSLRSLVSYNEQFF. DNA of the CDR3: TGTGCCAGCAGCTTAAGGAGTCTAGTATCCTACAATGAGCAGTTCTTC.

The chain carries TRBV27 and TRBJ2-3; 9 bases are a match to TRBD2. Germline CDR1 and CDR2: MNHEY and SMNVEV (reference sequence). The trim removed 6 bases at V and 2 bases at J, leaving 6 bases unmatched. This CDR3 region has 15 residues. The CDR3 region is CASRVAGGFTDTQYF. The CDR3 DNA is TGTGCCAGCAGGGTTGCGGGAGGGTTCACAGATACGCAGTATTTT.

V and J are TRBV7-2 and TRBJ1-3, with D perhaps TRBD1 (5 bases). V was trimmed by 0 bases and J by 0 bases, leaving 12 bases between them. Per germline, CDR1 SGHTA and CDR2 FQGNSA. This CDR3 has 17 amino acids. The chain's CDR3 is CASSLAPGTYSGNTIYF. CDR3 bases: TGTGCCAGCAGCTTAGCGCCAGGGACCTACTCTGGAAACACCATATATTTT.

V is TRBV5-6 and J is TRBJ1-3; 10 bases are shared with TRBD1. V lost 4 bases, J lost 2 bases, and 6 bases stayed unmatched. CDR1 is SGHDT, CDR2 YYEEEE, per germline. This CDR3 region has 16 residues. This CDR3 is CASSPPGQGTGNTIYF. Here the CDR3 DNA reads TGTGCCAGCAGCCCTCCGGGACAGGGGACTGGAAACACCATATATTTT.

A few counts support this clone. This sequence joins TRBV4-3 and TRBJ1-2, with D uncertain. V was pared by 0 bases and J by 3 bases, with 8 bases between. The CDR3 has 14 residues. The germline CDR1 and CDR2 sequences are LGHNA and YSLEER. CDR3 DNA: TGCGCCAGCAGCCAAGACTTACACCACTATGGCTACACCTTC. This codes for CASSQDLHHYGYTF.

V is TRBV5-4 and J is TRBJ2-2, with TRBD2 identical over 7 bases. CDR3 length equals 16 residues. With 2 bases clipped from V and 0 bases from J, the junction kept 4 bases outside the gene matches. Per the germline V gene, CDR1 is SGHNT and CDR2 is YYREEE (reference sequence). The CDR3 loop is CASSLGAGTNTGELFF. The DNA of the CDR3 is TGTGCCAGCAGCTTAGGAGCGGGGACGAACACCGGGGAGCTGTTTTTT.

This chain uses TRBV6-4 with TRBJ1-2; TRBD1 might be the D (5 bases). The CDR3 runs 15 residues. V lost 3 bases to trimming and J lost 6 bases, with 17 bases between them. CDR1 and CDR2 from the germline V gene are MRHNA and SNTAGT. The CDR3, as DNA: TGTGCCAGCAGTGAAAGAGCGCGGGGGGAAAATGGCTACACCTTC. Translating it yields CASSERARGENGYTF.

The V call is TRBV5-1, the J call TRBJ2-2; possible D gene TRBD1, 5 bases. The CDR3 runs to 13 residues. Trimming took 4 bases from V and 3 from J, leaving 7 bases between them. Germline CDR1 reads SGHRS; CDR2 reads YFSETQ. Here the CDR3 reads CASSTTDTGELFF. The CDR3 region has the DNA TGCGCCAGCAGCACGACAGACACCGGGGAGCTGTTTTTT.

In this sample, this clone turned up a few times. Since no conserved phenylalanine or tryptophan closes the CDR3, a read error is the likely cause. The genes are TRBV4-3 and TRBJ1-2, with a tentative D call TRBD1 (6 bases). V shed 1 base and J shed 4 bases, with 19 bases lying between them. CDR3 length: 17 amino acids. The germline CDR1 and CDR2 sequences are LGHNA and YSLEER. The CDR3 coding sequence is TGCGCCAGCAGCCAAGTGGGAGGGGGGGAATCTCTCTATGGCTACACCCTC. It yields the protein CASSQVGGGESLYGYTL.

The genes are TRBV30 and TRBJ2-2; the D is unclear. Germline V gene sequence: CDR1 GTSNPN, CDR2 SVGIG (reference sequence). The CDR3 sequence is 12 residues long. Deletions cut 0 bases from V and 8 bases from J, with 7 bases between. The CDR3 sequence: CAWSVRLGELFF. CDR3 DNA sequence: TGTGCCTGGAGTGTACGTTTGGGGGAGCTGTTTTTT.

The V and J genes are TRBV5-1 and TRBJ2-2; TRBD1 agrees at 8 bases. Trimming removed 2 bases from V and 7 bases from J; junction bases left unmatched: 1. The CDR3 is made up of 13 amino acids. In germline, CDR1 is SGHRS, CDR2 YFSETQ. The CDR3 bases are TGCGCCAGCAGCTTTGGACAGGGCGGGGAGCTGTTTTTT. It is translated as CASSFGQGGELFF.

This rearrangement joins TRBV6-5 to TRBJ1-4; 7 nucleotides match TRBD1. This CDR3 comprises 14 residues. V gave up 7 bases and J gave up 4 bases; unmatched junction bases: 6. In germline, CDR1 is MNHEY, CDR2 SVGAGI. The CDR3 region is CASKLGQSNEKLFF. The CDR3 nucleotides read TGTGCCAGCAAGCTGGGACAGAGTAATGAAAAACTGTTTTTT.

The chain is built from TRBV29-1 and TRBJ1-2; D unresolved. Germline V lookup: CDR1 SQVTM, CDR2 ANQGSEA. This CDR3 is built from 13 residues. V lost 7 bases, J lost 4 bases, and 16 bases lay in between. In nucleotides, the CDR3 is TGCAGCGCCGAGTGGGAGATTGGCTATGGCTACACCTTC. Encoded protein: CSAEWEIGYGYTF.

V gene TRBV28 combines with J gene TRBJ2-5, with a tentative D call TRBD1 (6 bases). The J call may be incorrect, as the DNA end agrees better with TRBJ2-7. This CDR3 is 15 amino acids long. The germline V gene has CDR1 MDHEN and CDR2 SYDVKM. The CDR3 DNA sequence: TGTGCCAGCAGCCCAGGGGATTCGACTTCCTACGAGCAGTACTTC. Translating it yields CASSPGDSTSYEQYF.

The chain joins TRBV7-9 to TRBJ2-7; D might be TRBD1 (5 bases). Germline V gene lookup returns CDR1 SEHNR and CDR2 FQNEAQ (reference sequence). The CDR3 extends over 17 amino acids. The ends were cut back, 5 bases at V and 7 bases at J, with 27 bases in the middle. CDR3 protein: CASSPQSVWGVSGEQYF. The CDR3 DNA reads TGTGCCAGCAGCCCCCAATCGGTGTGGGGCGTCAGTGGGGAGCAGTACTTC.

CDR3 loop: CASSVGAGGRWGEQFF. CDR3 DNA: TGTGCCAGCAGCGTAGGGGCGGGAGGGAGATGGGGTGAGCAGTTCTTC. V gene TRBV9 combines with J gene TRBJ2-1; TRBD2 matches 9 bases. With 0 bases clipped from V and 9 bases from J, the junction kept 10 bases outside the gene matches. CDR3 length equals 16 residues. Germline V lookup: CDR1 SGDLS, CDR2 YYNGEE.

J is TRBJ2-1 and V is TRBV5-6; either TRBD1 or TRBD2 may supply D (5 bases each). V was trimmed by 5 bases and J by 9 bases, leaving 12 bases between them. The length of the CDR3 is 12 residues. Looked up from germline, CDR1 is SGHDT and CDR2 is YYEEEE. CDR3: CASRRGAGEQFF. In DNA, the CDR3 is TGTGCCAGCAGGCGAGGGGCAGGTGAGCAGTTCTTC.

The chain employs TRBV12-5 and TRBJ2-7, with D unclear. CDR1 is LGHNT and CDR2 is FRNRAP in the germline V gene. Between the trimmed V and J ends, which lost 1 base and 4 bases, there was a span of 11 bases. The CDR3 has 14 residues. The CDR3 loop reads CASGLGTENYEQYF. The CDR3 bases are TGTGCTAGTGGTTTGGGGACGGAAAATTACGAGCAGTACTTC. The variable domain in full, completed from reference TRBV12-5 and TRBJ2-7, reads DARVTQTPRHKVTEMGQEVTMRCQPILGHNTVFWYRQTMMQGLELLAYFRNRAPLDDSGMPKDRFSAEMPDATLATLKIQPSEPRDSAVYFCASGLGTENYEQYFGPGTRLTVT.

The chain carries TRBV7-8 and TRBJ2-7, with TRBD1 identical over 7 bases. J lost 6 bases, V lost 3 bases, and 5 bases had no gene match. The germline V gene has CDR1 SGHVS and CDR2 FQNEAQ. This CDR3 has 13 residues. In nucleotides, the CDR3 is TGTGCCAGCAGCTTTGACAGGGCAGCCGAGCAGTACTTC. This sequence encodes CASSFDRAAEQYF.

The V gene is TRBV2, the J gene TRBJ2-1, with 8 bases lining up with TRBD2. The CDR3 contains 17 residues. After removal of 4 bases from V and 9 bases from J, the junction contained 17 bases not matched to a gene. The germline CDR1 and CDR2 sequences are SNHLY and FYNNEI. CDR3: CASSAGGGTSKVGEQFF. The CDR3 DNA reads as TGTGCCAGCAGTGCCGGTGGGGGGACTAGTAAAGTTGGTGAGCAGTTCTTC.